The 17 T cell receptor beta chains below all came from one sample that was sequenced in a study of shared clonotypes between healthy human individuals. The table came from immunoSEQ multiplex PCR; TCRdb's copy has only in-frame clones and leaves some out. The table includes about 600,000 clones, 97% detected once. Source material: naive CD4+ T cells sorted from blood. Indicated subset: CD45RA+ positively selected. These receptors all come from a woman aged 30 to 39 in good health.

The CDR3 protein is CASSFYRQGSYEQYF. CDR3 in DNA: TGTGCCAGCTCATTTTACAGACAGGGATCGTACGAGCAGTACTTC. This rearrangement joins TRBV18 to TRBJ2-7; 7 nucleotides agree with TRBD1. Germline-derived CDR1 and CDR2 are KGHSH and LQKENI. J was trimmed by 4 bases and V by 5 bases; bases with no gene match: 11. This CDR3 has 15 amino acids.

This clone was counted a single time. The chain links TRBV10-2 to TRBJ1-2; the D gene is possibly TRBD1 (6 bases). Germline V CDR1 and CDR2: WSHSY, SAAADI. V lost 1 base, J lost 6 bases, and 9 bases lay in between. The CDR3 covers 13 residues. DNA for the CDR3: TGCGCCAGCAGTGAGTGGACAGAGAATGGCTACACCTTC. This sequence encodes CASSEWTENGYTF.

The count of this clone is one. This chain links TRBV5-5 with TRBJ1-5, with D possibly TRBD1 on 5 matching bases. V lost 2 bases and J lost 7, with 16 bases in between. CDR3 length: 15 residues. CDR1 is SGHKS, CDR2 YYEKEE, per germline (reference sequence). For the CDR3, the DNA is TGTGCCAGCAGCTTAAACCTGGGGGTGGAACAGCCCCAGCATTTT. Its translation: CASSLNLGVEQPQHF.

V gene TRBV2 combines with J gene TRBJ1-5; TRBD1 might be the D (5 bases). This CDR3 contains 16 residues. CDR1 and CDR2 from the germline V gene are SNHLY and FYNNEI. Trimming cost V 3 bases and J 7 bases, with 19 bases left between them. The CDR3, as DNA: TGTGCCAGCAGTGATCTAGTTTGGGGGAACAGGCAGCCCCAGCATTTT. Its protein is CASSDLVWGNRQPQHF.

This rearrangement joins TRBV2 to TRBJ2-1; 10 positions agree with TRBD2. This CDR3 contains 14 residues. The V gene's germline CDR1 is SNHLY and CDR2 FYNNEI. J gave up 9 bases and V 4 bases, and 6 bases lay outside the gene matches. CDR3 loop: CASSGLAGASEQFF. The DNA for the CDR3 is TGTGCCAGCAGTGGCCTAGCGGGAGCAAGTGAGCAGTTCTTC.

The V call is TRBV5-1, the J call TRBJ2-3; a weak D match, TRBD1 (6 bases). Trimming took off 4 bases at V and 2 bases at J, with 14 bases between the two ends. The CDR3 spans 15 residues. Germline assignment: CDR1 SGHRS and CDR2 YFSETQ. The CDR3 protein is CASSLPAGDTDTQYF. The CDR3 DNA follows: TGCGCCAGCAGCCTGCCGGCAGGGGACACAGATACGCAGTATTTT.

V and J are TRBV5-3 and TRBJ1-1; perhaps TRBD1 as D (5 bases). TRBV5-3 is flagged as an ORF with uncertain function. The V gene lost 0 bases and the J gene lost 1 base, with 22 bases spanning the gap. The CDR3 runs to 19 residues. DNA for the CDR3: TGTGCCAGAAGCTTGGAGACAGATACTAACCGGAATAAGAACACTGAAGCTTTCTTT. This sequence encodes CARSLETDTNRNKNTEAFF.

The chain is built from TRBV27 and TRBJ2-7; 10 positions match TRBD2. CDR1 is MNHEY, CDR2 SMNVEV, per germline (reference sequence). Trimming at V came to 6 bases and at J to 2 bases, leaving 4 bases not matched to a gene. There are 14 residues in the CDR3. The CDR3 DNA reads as TGTGCCAGCAGCCCGGGACTAGCGACCTACGAGCAGTACTTC. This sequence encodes CASSPGLATYEQYF.

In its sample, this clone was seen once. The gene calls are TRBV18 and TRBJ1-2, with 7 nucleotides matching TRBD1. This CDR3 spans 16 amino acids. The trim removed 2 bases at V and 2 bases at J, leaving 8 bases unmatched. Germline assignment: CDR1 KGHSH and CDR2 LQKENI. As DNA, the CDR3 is TGTGCCAGCTCACCAGTCACAGTCAGGGGGAACTATGGCTACACCTTC. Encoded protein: CASSPVTVRGNYGYTF.

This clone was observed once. CDR3 protein: CSVGPQGSSEKLFF. The CDR3 nucleotides read TGCAGCGTAGGGCCCCAGGGGTCGAGTGAAAAACTGTTTTTT. This chain joins TRBV29-1 and TRBJ1-4; perhaps TRBD1 as D (6 bases). Germline loops: CDR1 SQVTM, CDR2 ANQGSEA. This CDR3 is 14 amino acids long. V lost 6 bases and J 7 bases, leaving 18 bases between the germline ends.

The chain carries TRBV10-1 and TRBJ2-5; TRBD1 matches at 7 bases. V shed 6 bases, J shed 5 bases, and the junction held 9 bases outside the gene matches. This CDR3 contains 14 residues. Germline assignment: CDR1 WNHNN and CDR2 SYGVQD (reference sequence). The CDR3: CASSNRGWGETQYF. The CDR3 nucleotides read TGCGCCAGCAGCAACAGGGGCTGGGGCGAGACCCAGTACTTC.

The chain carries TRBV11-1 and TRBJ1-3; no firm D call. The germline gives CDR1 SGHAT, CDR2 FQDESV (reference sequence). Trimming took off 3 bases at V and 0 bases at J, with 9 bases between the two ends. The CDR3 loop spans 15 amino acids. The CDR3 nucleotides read TGTGCCAGCAGCTTCTCGAGTAACTCTGGAAACACCATATATTTT. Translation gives CASSFSSNSGNTIYF. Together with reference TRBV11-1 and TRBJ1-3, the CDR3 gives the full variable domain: EAEVAQSPRYKITEKSQAVAFWCDPISGHATLYWYRQILGQGPELLVQFQDESVVDDSQLPKDRFSAERLKGVDSTLKIQPAELGDSAMYLCASSFSSNSGNTIYFGEGSWLTVV.

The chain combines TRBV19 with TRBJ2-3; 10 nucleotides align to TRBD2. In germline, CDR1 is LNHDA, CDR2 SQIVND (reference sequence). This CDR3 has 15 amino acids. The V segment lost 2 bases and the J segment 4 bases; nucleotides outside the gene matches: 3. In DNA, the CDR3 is TGTGCCAGTAGTATAAGTAGCGGGAGGCCAGATACGCAGTATTTT. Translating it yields CASSISSGRPDTQYF.

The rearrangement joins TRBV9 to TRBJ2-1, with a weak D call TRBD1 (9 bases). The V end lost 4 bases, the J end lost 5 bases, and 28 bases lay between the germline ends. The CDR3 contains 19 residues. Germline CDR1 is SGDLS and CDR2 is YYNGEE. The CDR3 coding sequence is TGTGCCAGCAGCACCTGGACAGGGGTCAGAGCGGGAGTGAACAATGAGCAGTTCTTC. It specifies CASSTWTGVRAGVNNEQFF.

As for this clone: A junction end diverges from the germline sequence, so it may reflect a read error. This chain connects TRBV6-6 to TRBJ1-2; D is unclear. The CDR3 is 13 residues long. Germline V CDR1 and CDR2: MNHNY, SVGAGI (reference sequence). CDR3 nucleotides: TGTGCCAGCACCTGGTACTCGACTGGAGTCCTATTTTTC. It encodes CASTWYSTGVLFF.

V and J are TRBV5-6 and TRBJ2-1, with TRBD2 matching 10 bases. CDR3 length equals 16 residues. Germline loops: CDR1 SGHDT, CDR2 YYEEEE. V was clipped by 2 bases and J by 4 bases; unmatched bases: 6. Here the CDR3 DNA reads TGTGCCAGCAGCTTCCCTAGCGGGAGTAGGTACAATGAGCAGTTCTTC. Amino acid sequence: CASSFPSGSRYNEQFF.

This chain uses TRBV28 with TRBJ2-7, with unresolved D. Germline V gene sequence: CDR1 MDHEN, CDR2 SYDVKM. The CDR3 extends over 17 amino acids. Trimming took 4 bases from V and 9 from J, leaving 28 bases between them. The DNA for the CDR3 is TGTGCCAGCAGTTCCAACCCTAGACAACCCCTTAGCCAAGGGCAGTACTTC. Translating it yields CASSSNPRQPLSQGQYF. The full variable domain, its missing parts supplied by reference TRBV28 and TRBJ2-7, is DVKVTQSSRYLVKRTGEKVFLECVQDMDHENMFWYRQDPGLGLRLIYFSYDVKMKEKGDIPEGYSVSREKKERFSLILESASTNQTSMYLCASSSNPRQPLSQGQYFGPGTRLTVT.